Listed here are 29 T cell receptor beta chains from one sample, sequenced in a study of blood T cell repertoires in COVID-19. The table came from immunoSEQ multiplex PCR; TCRdb's copy has only in-frame clones and leaves some out. The sample shows roughly 280,000 clones, about nine tenths of them seen only once. The material sequenced was peripheral blood. The source of these receptors is a woman aged 25 to 45 with COVID-19, enrolled during active disease.

The CDR3 coding sequence is TGTGCCAGCAGTTCGATCGGACTAGCCGAAGAGACCCAGTACTTC. This gives the protein CASSSIGLAEETQYF. The genes are TRBV28 and TRBJ2-5, with 8 bases fitting TRBD2. The CDR3 sequence is 15 residues long. J was trimmed by 3 bases and V by 4 bases; bases with no gene match: 7. Germline V lookup: CDR1 MDHEN, CDR2 SYDVKM.

This clone showed up just a few times. The chain has TRBV10-3 and TRBJ2-7; TRBD2 matches at 7 bases. Per germline, CDR1 ENHRY and CDR2 SYGVKD. After removal of 3 bases from V and 0 bases from J, the junction contained 2 bases not matched to a gene. The CDR3 length is 14 residues. The CDR3 reads CAISELATSYEQYF. CDR3 bases: TGTGCCATCAGTGAACTAGCGACCTCCTACGAGCAGTACTTC.

The genes are TRBV7-3 and TRBJ2-1; 14 bases agree with TRBD2. Germline trimming cut 4 bases from V and 7 bases from J; bases unmatched to any gene: 3. This CDR3 spans 15 amino acids. CDR1 is SGHTA, CDR2 FQGTGA, per germline. This CDR3 is CASSWGLAGVNEQFF. Here the CDR3 DNA reads TGTGCCAGCAGCTGGGGACTAGCGGGAGTAAATGAGCAGTTCTTC.

The CDR3 loop reads CASKCEGQGRNQPQHF. The CDR3 nucleotides are TGCGCCAGCAAATGCGAGGGACAGGGGAGAAATCAGCCCCAGCATTTT. The chain is built from TRBV10-1 and TRBJ1-5; 10 nucleotides agree with TRBD1. The CDR3 covers 16 residues. The V segment lost 7 bases and the J segment 4 bases; nucleotides outside the gene matches: 10. CDR1 and CDR2 from the germline V gene are WNHNN and SYGVQD (reference sequence).

This chain connects TRBV30 to TRBJ1-2; TRBD1 matches 7 bases. Germline CDR1 GTSNPN, CDR2 SVGIG (reference sequence). J lost 7 bases, V lost 0 bases, and 8 bases had no gene match. The CDR3 runs 14 residues. The CDR3 nucleotides read TGTGCCTGGAGTGTACAAGTCAGGGGGAGTGGCTACACCTTC. It yields the protein CAWSVQVRGSGYTF.

This rearrangement joins TRBV18 to TRBJ2-7, with D maybe TRBD2 (6 bases). This CDR3 spans 15 amino acids. The germline CDR1 and CDR2 sequences are KGHSH and LQKENI. V dropped 6 bases and J dropped 2 bases, with 17 bases sitting between them. The DNA of the CDR3 is TGTGCCAGCTCTGCCCTAGCGCACGCCCCCTACGAGCAGTACTTC. Translating it yields CASSALAHAPYEQYF. Based on the CDR3 plus reference TRBV18 and TRBJ2-7, the full variable domain is NAGVMQNPRHLVRRRGQEARLRCSPMKGHSHVYWYRQLPEEGLKFMVYLQKENIIDESGMPKERFSAEFPKEGPSILRIQQVVRGDSAAYFCASSALAHAPYEQYFGPGTRLTVT.

In this sample, this clone turned up a few times. The V gene is TRBV24-1, the J gene TRBJ2-1; 7 nucleotides line up with TRBD2. The CDR3 length is 16 residues. Germline CDR1 and CDR2: KGHDR and SFDVKD. V lost 0 bases, J lost 6 bases, and 7 bases stayed unmatched. The DNA for the CDR3 is TGTGCCACCAGTGATTTGGGGCGCGGGAGAGTCAATGAGCAGTTCTTC. This sequence encodes CATSDLGRGRVNEQFF.

The chain recombines TRBV6-5 with TRBJ1-4; a possible D gene is TRBD1 (5 bases). The germline V and J ends were trimmed by 10 bases and 8 bases, with 20 bases remaining between them. Per the germline V gene, CDR1 is MNHEY and CDR2 is SVGAGI. There are 14 residues in the CDR3. The CDR3 region is CATGGYWGFEKLFF. DNA for the CDR3: TGTGCCACCGGGGGGTACTGGGGCTTCGAAAAACTGTTTTTT.

This chain links TRBV9 with TRBJ1-2; 12 bases are shared with TRBD1. CDR1 SGDLS and CDR2 YYNGEE come from the germline V gene. The CDR3 spans 17 residues. V lost 3 bases and J lost 0; bases outside the gene matches: 6. CDR3 bases: TGTGCCAGCAGCGGCCGGGACAGGGGGCTTACTAACTATGGCTACACCTTC. This gives the protein CASSGRDRGLTNYGYTF.

The chain uses TRBV25-1 and TRBJ2-1; tentative D call: TRBD2 (6 bases). The CDR3 contains 15 residues. CDR1 and CDR2 (germline): MGHDK, SYGVNS. Trimming pared 5 bases from V and 2 bases from J, leaving 13 bases between. CDR3 sequence reads: CASSSLATTYNEQFF. In nucleotides, the CDR3 is TGTGCCAGCAGTTCTCTAGCGACTACCTACAATGAGCAGTTCTTC.

CDR3 nucleotides: TGTGCCAGCAGTCGACTAGCGGGAGTCAACACCGGGGAGCTGTTTTTT. This translates into CASSRLAGVNTGELFF. The chain carries TRBV6-4 and TRBJ2-2, with 12 bases identical to TRBD2. The CDR3 spans 16 residues. V lost 5 bases, J lost 2 bases, and 3 bases stayed unmatched. Germline assignment: CDR1 MRHNA and CDR2 SNTAGT.

The chain uses TRBV25-1 and TRBJ1-3; D gene ambiguous. Germline V CDR1 and CDR2: MGHDK, SYGVNS. This CDR3 comprises 13 residues. V dropped 1 base and J dropped 1 base, with 2 bases sitting between them. The CDR3 region has the DNA TGTGCCAGCAGTGAATCTTCTGGAAACACCATATATTTT. Translating it yields CASSESSGNTIYF.

This rearrangement joins TRBV20-1 to TRBJ2-3, with D possibly being TRBD2 (6 bases). Trimming stripped 3 bases from V and 15 bases from J, with 13 bases between. The CDR3 loop spans 10 amino acids. Germline V gene sequence: CDR1 DFQATT, CDR2 SNEGSKA (reference sequence). CDR3 bases: TGCAGTGCTAGTCTAGGGGACTTTTATTTT. Its translation: CSASLGDFYF.

V is TRBV3-1 (or the pseudogene TRBV3-2) and J is TRBJ2-7; tentative D call: TRBD2 (6 bases). Trimming pared 4 bases from V and 4 bases from J, leaving 17 bases between. The CDR3 covers 15 residues. Per the germline V gene, CDR1 is LGHDT and CDR2 is YNNKEL (reference sequence). The CDR3 DNA reads TGTGCCAGCAGCCCTATTGGACGGGGGAAATACGAGCAGTACTTC. As protein: CASSPIGRGKYEQYF.

The gene calls are TRBV5-1 and TRBJ1-2; possibly TRBD1 for D (6 bases). Trimming took 0 bases from V and 5 from J, leaving 14 bases between them. CDR1 and CDR2 from the germline V gene are SGHRS and YFSETQ. The CDR3 totals 15 residues. CDR3 amino acids: CASSLDLGARYGYTF. The CDR3 bases are TGCGCCAGCAGCTTGGACCTGGGGGCGCGGTATGGCTACACCTTC. The complete variable domain, with remaining parts taken from reference TRBV5-1 and TRBJ1-2, reads KAGVTQTPRYLIKTRGQQVTLSCSPISGHRSVSWYQQTPGQGLQFLFEYFSETQRNKGNFPGRFSGRQFSNSRSEMNVSTLELGDSALYLCASSLDLGARYGYTFGSGTRLTVV.

This chain connects TRBV19 to TRBJ2-1; perhaps TRBD1 as D (6 bases). V lost 3 bases and J 9 bases, leaving 15 bases between the germline ends. Germline V lookup: CDR1 LNHDA, CDR2 SQIVND (reference sequence). This CDR3 spans 14 amino acids. The CDR3 here is CASSIFPGQREQFF. In nucleotides, the CDR3 is TGTGCCAGTAGTATTTTCCCGGGACAACGTGAGCAGTTCTTC.

This clone was recorded once. The CDR3 protein is CASTLVAGSPNEQFF. The CDR3 region has the DNA TGTGCCAGCACCCTCGTAGCGGGAAGTCCCAATGAGCAGTTCTTC. The chain couples TRBV28 to TRBJ2-1; 8 bases are shared with TRBD2. In germline, CDR1 is MDHEN, CDR2 SYDVKM. The V gene end was trimmed by 7 bases and the J gene end by 6 bases; junction bases not matched to a gene: 11. The CDR3 runs to 15 residues.

This rearrangement joins TRBV6-5 to TRBJ1-1, with D perhaps matching TRBD1 (6 bases). Germline CDR1 MNHEY, CDR2 SVGAGI. V was shortened by 2 bases and J by 5 bases, with 18 bases between the two germline ends. This CDR3 contains 16 residues. The CDR3 sequence is CASSYRIHTGLTEAFF. CDR3 in DNA: TGTGCCAGCAGTTACAGGATCCATACAGGGTTGACTGAAGCTTTCTTT.

The V call is TRBV28, the J call TRBJ2-5; TRBD2 matches at 7 bases. V lost 6 bases to trimming and J lost 3 bases; unmatched junction nucleotides: 10. The germline CDR1 and CDR2 sequences are MDHEN and SYDVKM. The CDR3 is 15 amino acids. The CDR3 spells CASSRHRAGEETQYF. The CDR3 DNA reads as TGTGCCAGCAGCCGACACCGGGCGGGAGAAGAGACCCAGTACTTC. Together with reference TRBV28 and TRBJ2-5, the CDR3 gives the full variable domain: DVKVTQSSRYLVKRTGEKVFLECVQDMDHENMFWYRQDPGLGLRLIYFSYDVKMKEKGDIPEGYSVSREKKERFSLILESASTNQTSMYLCASSRHRAGEETQYFGPGTRLLVL.

The chain is built from TRBV19 and TRBJ1-1; 10 bases are a match to TRBD1. The CDR3 contains 14 residues. With 6 bases clipped from V and 5 bases from J, the junction kept 6 bases outside the gene matches. Germline CDR1 is LNHDA and CDR2 is SQIVND (reference sequence). Written as DNA, the CDR3 is TGTGCCAGTAGAAGGGGACAGGGGATGACTGAAGCTTTCTTT. It specifies CASRRGQGMTEAFF.

The chain recombines TRBV10-3 with TRBJ2-5, with 10 bases lining up with TRBD1. J lost 3 bases, V lost 10 bases, and 5 bases had no gene match. The CDR3 length is 13 residues. CDR1 is ENHRY and CDR2 is SYGVKD in the germline V gene. Written as DNA, the CDR3 is TGTGCCACCACCGGGACAGGGGAAGAGACCCAGTACTTC. Translated, it gives CATTGTGEETQYF.

The chain recombines TRBV10-3 with TRBJ2-1; 7 bases map to TRBD2. The CDR3 extends over 13 amino acids. After removal of 6 bases from V and 9 bases from J, the junction contained 8 bases not matched to a gene. In germline, CDR1 is ENHRY, CDR2 SYGVKD. CDR3 bases: TGTGCCATCAGCTGGCGGGAGAGGAGTGAGCAGTTCTTC. Translated, it gives CAISWRERSEQFF.

This clone has a handful of counts. The V and J genes are TRBV4-3 and TRBJ2-1, with 10 bases that match TRBD1. Unmatched junction bases numbered 9, after V lost 4 bases and J lost 3 bases. The germline CDR1 and CDR2 sequences are LGHNA and YSLEER. The CDR3 runs 17 residues. The CDR3 DNA is TGCGCCAGCAGCCCTAGCTGGGGGACAGGGGTCTACAATGAGCAGTTCTTC. It yields the protein CASSPSWGTGVYNEQFF.

This clone was observed many times. The chain uses TRBV5-1 and TRBJ2-2, with 9 bases fitting TRBD1. The V and J ends lost 0 bases and 5 bases, in that order; junction bases with no gene match: 5. The CDR3 has 16 residues. Looked up from germline, CDR1 is SGHRS and CDR2 is YFSETQ. CDR3 sequence: CASSLAGDRVTGELFF. CDR3 bases: TGCGCCAGCAGCTTGGCGGGGGACAGGGTAACCGGGGAGCTGTTTTTT.

The chain combines TRBV5-4 with TRBJ2-7; 7 bases map to TRBD2. The germline V gene has CDR1 SGHNT and CDR2 YYREEE (reference sequence). J gave up 4 bases and V 4 bases, and 11 bases lay outside the gene matches. This CDR3 region has 15 residues. CDR3 region: CASSEIAGVTYEQYF. The CDR3 coding sequence is TGTGCCAGCAGCGAGATAGCGGGCGTTACATACGAGCAGTACTTC.

The chain has TRBV5-1 and TRBJ2-7, with a possible D match to TRBD1 (5 bases). The CDR3 runs 14 residues. V was shortened by 4 bases and J by 2 bases, with 13 bases between the two germline ends. In germline, CDR1 is SGHRS, CDR2 YFSETQ. The CDR3 nucleotides are TGCGCCAGCAGCCCTATTAAGACAGCCTACGAGCAGTACTTC. Residues: CASSPIKTAYEQYF.

This chain joins TRBV13 and TRBJ1-2; 11 nucleotides line up with TRBD1. Germline trimming cut 2 bases from V and 4 bases from J; bases unmatched to any gene: 3. Germline CDR1 is PRHDT and CDR2 is FYEKMQ (reference sequence). The CDR3 has 15 residues. The DNA of the CDR3 is TGTGCCAGCAGCTTAAGGGGGACAGGGGGCTATGGCTACACCTTC. Translating gives CASSLRGTGGYGYTF.

V is TRBV7-9 and J is TRBJ1-1; D ambiguous. The germline V gene encodes CDR1 SEHNR and CDR2 FQNEAQ (reference sequence). This CDR3 spans 15 amino acids. Trimming took off 4 bases at V and 11 bases at J, with 23 bases between the two ends. CDR3 nucleotide sequence: TGTGCCAGCAGCTCCTCGAGAGTCGGTCTCTTCATGGCTTTCTTT. Translated: CASSSSRVGLFMAFF.

The gene calls are TRBV5-6 and TRBJ1-1, with D perhaps TRBD1 (5 bases). CDR3 length: 15 amino acids. Per the germline V gene, CDR1 is SGHDT and CDR2 is YYEEEE. The V end lost 4 bases, the J end lost 1 base, and 14 bases lay between the germline ends. CDR3 DNA sequence: TGTGCCAGCAGCCCCGTTAGGAGGGGGAACACTGAAGCTTTCTTT. It codes for CASSPVRRGNTEAFF. Variable domain in full (rest from reference TRBV5-6 and TRBJ1-1): DAGVTQSPTHLIKTRGQQVTLRCSPKSGHDTVSWYQQALGQGPQFIFQYYEEEERQRGNFPDRFSGHQFPNYSSELNVNALLLGDSALYLCASSPVRRGNTEAFFGQGTRLTVV.